This TCR beta chain was sequenced in a study of blood T cell repertoires in COVID-19. CDR3 size: 16 residues. The V end lost 2 bases, the J end lost 0 bases, and 10 bases lay between the germline ends. Germline CDR1 is MGHRA and CDR2 is YSYEKL. Original data processing: Amplifying reference gene primers gave estimates of nucleated cell counts. This table comes from immunoSEQ multiplex PCR, and its TCRdb copy is limited to in-frame clones, with some not included. V, J and clone size derive from that table, while D and trimming were established from the DNA sequence. The table shows some 77,000 clones, with around 88% occurring only once.

The source material was peripheral blood. V is TRBV4-1 and J is TRBJ1-4; D unresolved. This TCR came from a young man with acute or convalescent COVID-19. The CDR3 protein is CASSQYRTATNEKLFF. In nucleotides, the CDR3 is TGCGCCAGCAGCCAATATAGAACAGCAACTAATGAAAAACTGTTTTTT.